A single sample gave rise to the 15 T cell receptor beta chains below, sequenced in a study of cytotoxic CD8 clonotypes in ibrutinib-treated CLL. Using immunoSEQ multiplex PCR, the repertoire was profiled, and TCRdb retains in-frame clones only, with some absent. This sample has around 140,000 clones, with around 84% found just once. Sequencing used PBMCs, obtained after 36 months of ibrutinib treatment. These receptors were obtained from a human donor with chronic lymphocytic leukemia.

The chain has TRBV10-3 and TRBJ2-7, with D tentatively TRBD1 (6 bases). Trimming took 4 bases from V and 4 from J, leaving 11 bases between them. The CDR3 sequence is 13 residues long. Looked up from germline, CDR1 is ENHRY and CDR2 is SYGVKD. CDR3 protein: CAISVGQLYEQYF. The CDR3 DNA follows: TGTGCCATCAGTGTTGGACAGCTATACGAGCAGTACTTC.

This clone has more than one count but fewer than ten. The chain recombines TRBV30 with TRBJ2-4, with D perhaps matching TRBD1 or TRBD2 (5 bases each). Germline values: CDR1 GTSNPN, CDR2 SVGIG (reference sequence). Trimming stripped 4 bases from V and 9 bases from J, with 22 bases between. The CDR3 runs to 15 residues. The CDR3 bases are TGTGCCTGGACCCTTACCGGGACGGGTGGTGGCATTCAGTACTTC. This codes for CAWTLTGTGGGIQYF.

This rearrangement joins TRBV2 to TRBJ2-3; a possible D gene is TRBD1 (6 bases). Germline V gene data show CDR1 as SNHLY and CDR2 as FYNNEI. The CDR3 loop spans 11 amino acids. V was trimmed by 5 bases and J by 15 bases, leaving 15 bases between them. CDR3 residues: CASSLWGPEYF. CDR3 in DNA: TGTGCCAGCAGTTTATGGGGGCCGGAATATTTT.

This chain uses TRBV11-2 with TRBJ1-1; unclear D gene. The CDR3 loop spans 13 amino acids. CDR1 is SGHAT, CDR2 FQNNGV, per germline. The V and J ends lost 5 bases and 0 bases respectively, with 7 bases between them. The CDR3 DNA reads TGTGCCAGCAGCCCGTCTATGAACACTGAAGCTTTCTTT. This encodes CASSPSMNTEAFF.

This clone occurred once. The chain uses TRBV29-1 and TRBJ1-5, with 7 bases identical to TRBD1. Unmatched junction bases numbered 4, after V lost 5 bases and J lost 0 bases. CDR1 is SQVTM, CDR2 ANQGSEA, per germline. The CDR3 length is 14 residues. CDR3 sequence (DNA): TGCAGCGTTCGGGACAGCAATAGCAATCAGCCCCAGCATTTT. It yields the protein CSVRDSNSNQPQHF. Full variable domain (rest looked up from reference TRBV29-1 and TRBJ1-5): SAVISQKPSRDICQRGTSLTIQCQVDSQVTMMFWYRQQPGQSLTLIATANQGSEATYESGFVIDKFPISRPNLTFSTLTVSNMSPEDSSIYLCSVRDSNSNQPQHFGDGTRLSIL.

J is TRBJ1-1 and V is TRBV29-1; possibly TRBD1 for D (5 bases). The CDR3 spans 15 residues. CDR1 SQVTM and CDR2 ANQGSEA come from the germline V gene. Trimming cost V 5 bases and J 5 bases, with 21 bases left between them. CDR3 in DNA: TGCAGCGTTCTACTTATCAGGGTGGCAGAAACTGAAGCTTTCTTT. Protein product: CSVLLIRVAETEAFF.

This clone turned up a few times. The chain's CDR3 is CASSQLAAGNTIYF. In nucleotides, the CDR3 is TGTGCCAGCAGCCAACTTGCGGCGGGAAACACCATATATTTT. The V gene is TRBV14, the J gene TRBJ1-3, with D hard to call. The V end was cut by 2 bases, the J end by 4 bases, with 9 bases between. The CDR3 runs 14 residues. CDR1 is SGHDN and CDR2 is FVKESK in the germline V gene.

The chain has TRBV18 and TRBJ1-3, with 9 bases aligning to TRBD1. Germline CDR1 and CDR2: KGHSH and LQKENI. This CDR3 comprises 17 residues. With 3 bases clipped from V and 3 bases from J, the junction kept 9 bases outside the gene matches. The CDR3 loop reads CASSPTSTGGGGNTIYF. CDR3 nucleotide sequence: TGTGCCAGCTCACCTACATCGACAGGGGGAGGTGGAAACACCATATATTTT.

V and J are TRBV7-6 and TRBJ2-1; 7 bases fit TRBD1. V lost 5 bases to trimming and J lost 0 bases; unmatched junction nucleotides: 7. The CDR3 sequence is 16 residues long. CDR1 is SGHVS and CDR2 is FNYEAQ in the germline V gene. The CDR3 reads CASSKNRGSSYNEQFF. CDR3 coding DNA: TGTGCCAGCAGCAAGAACAGGGGAAGCTCCTACAATGAGCAGTTCTTC.

This clone was counted between two and nine times. The chain recombines TRBV6-5 with TRBJ1-2; tentatively, D is TRBD1 (5 bases). Germline CDR1 reads MNHEY; CDR2 reads SVGAGI. The V end lost 4 bases, the J end lost 5 bases, and 11 bases lay between the germline ends. The CDR3 is made up of 13 amino acids. This CDR3 reads CASSWAQGYGYTF. CDR3 in DNA: TGTGCCAGCAGTTGGGCGCAGGGTTATGGCTACACCTTC.

The rearrangement links TRBV19 to TRBJ1-6; the D gene is possibly TRBD1 (6 bases). Germline V gene data show CDR1 as LNHDA and CDR2 as SQIVND (reference sequence). The V and J ends lost 8 bases and 5 bases respectively, with 10 bases between them. The CDR3 totals 13 residues. CDR3 bases: TGTGCCAGTGGGGGACAAGATAATTCACCCCTCCACTTT. Translated: CASGGQDNSPLHF.

The genes are TRBV19 and TRBJ2-5, with D tentatively TRBD2 (6 bases). V gave up 10 bases and J gave up 5 bases, with 14 bases separating them. CDR3 length equals 12 residues. Germline CDR1 reads LNHDA; CDR2 reads SQIVND (reference sequence). The chain's CDR3 is CATATSPETQYF. The CDR3 DNA is TGTGCCACCGCAACTAGCCCGGAGACCCAGTACTTC.

The chain combines TRBV19 with TRBJ1-5; the D is unclear. V was trimmed by 6 bases and J by 9 bases, leaving 12 bases between them. Germline V gene sequence: CDR1 LNHDA, CDR2 SQIVND (reference sequence). The CDR3 loop spans 12 amino acids. This chain's CDR3 is CASRNSLGPQHF. The CDR3 region has the DNA TGTGCCAGTAGGAACAGCCTCGGGCCCCAGCATTTT.

As DNA, the CDR3 is TGTGCCAGCAGCCGGGGACAGAGCCGTTATGAAGCTTTCTTT. Protein sequence: CASSRGQSRYEAFF. V usage is TRBV14 and J usage is TRBJ1-1; 7 bases are shared with TRBD1. This CDR3 spans 14 amino acids. Germline V gives CDR1 SGHDN, CDR2 FVKESK. Trimming took 4 bases from V and 7 from J; bases not matched to a gene: 9.

The chain combines TRBV9 with TRBJ1-3; perhaps TRBD1 as D (6 bases). V was clipped by 1 base and J by 0 bases, with 14 bases between them. The CDR3 consists of 17 residues. Germline V gene lookup returns CDR1 SGDLS and CDR2 YYNGEE. The DNA of the CDR3 is TGTGCCAGCAGCGTAACCCCGGACAGATTCTCTGGAAACACCATATATTTT. This encodes CASSVTPDRFSGNTIYF.